This T cell receptor (beta chain) was sequenced for a study of T cells after yellow fever vaccination. The germline V gene has CDR1 SGHDT and CDR2 YYEEEE. The CDR3 has 16 amino acids. The V and J ends lost 4 bases and 1 base, in that order; junction bases with no gene match: 8. A universal primer site and UMIs were added as TCR cDNA was made by 5'RACE template switching. MiXCR was run by TCRdb on the 5' RACE reads, yielding one entry per CDR3 protein. The data show fewer than 650,000 distinct CDR3 sequences, 20% to 25% seen once. Findings of the study overall: Reappearance after the booster was observed for most primary-vaccination clones (roughly 97% CD4, over 70% CD8).

In this sample, this clonotype turned up a few times. What it binds is not known. Material: PBMCs, obtained approximately 22 days after the first yellow fever vaccination. This rearrangement joins TRBV5-6 to TRBJ2-7, with 10 bases lining up with TRBD1. The source is a man aged 18 to 30 who received the YFV17D yellow fever vaccine. CDR3 sequence (DNA): TGTGCCAGCAGCACAACCGGGACAGGGGCTTCCTACGAGCAGTACTTC. It translates to CASSTTGTGASYEQYF.